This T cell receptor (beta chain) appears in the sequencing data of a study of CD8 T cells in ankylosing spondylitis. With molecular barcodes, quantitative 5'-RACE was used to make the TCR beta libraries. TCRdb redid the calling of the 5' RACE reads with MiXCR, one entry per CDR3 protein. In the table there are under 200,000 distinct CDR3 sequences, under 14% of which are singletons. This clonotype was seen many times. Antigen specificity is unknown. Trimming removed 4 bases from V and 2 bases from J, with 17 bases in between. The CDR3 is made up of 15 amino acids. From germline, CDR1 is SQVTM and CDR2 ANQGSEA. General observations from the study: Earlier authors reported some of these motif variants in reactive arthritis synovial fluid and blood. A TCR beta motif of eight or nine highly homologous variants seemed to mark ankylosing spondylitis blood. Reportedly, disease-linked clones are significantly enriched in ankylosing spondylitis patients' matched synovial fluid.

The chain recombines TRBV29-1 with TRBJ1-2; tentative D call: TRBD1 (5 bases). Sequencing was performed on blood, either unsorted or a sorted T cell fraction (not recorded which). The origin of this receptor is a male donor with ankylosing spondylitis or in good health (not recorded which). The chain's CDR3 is CSVGGQGTPNYGYTF. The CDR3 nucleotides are TGCAGCGTTGGAGGGCAGGGAACGCCGAACTATGGCTACACCTTC. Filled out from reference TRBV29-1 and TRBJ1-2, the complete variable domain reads SAVISQKPSRDICQRGTSLTIQCQVDSQVTMMFWYRQQPGQSLTLIATANQGSEATYESGFVIDKFPISRPNLTFSTLTVSNMSPEDSSIYLCSVGGQGTPNYGYTFGSGTRLTVV.